The 17 T cell receptor beta chains given below trace back to one sample, sequenced in a study of beta chain features in type 1 diabetes. Reverse transcription of all isolated RNA meant that expressed TCRB transcripts were sequenced. Data came from immunoSEQ multiplex PCR; TCRdb stores just in-frame clones and leaves some out. Of hundreds of thousands of clones listed, 10% to 15% were seen once; the top ten hold about 0.018%. The material sequenced was naive CD4+ T cells from blood. These receptors came from a man aged 18 to 30 in good health.

This clone turned up a few times. The CDR3 region is CTSGSPNYGYTF. The CDR3, as DNA: TGCACCAGCGGGTCGCCCAACTATGGCTACACCTTC. The chain uses TRBV29-1 and TRBJ1-2; unclear D gene. The CDR3 totals 12 residues. The V gene's germline CDR1 is SQVTM and CDR2 ANQGSEA.

This sequence joins TRBV7-2 and TRBJ1-2; D is perhaps TRBD1 (5 bases). V was clipped by 0 bases and J by 4 bases, with 15 bases between them. Germline CDR1 SGHTA, CDR2 FQGNSA. There are 16 residues in the CDR3. CDR3 region: CASSLAGGGNGYGYTF. CDR3 nucleotide sequence: TGTGCCAGCAGCTTAGCCGGGGGAGGGAATGGCTATGGCTACACCTTC.

The chain couples TRBV7-3 to TRBJ2-5, with D perhaps TRBD2 (5 bases). This CDR3 is built from 13 residues. Germline V gene lookup returns CDR1 SGHTA and CDR2 FQGTGA. Trimming stripped 5 bases from V and 4 bases from J, with 11 bases between. The CDR3 bases are TGTGCCAGCAGCCAGTCCCGGGGAGAGACCCAGTACTTC. Amino acids: CASSQSRGETQYF.

In its sample, this clone was seen a few times. J is TRBJ2-3 and V is TRBV9, with D unresolved. The CDR3 totals 13 residues. V dropped 2 bases and J dropped 4 bases, with 8 bases sitting between them. Germline loops: CDR1 SGDLS, CDR2 YYNGEE. This CDR3 reads CASSVADPDTQYF. CDR3 bases: TGTGCCAGCAGCGTGGCCGATCCAGATACGCAGTATTTT. Supplemented by reference TRBV9 and TRBJ2-3, the full variable domain reads DSGVTQTPKHLITATGQRVTLRCSPRSGDLSVYWYQQSLDQGLQFLIQYYNGEERAKGNILERFSAQQFPDLHSELNLSSLELGDSALYFCASSVADPDTQYFGPGTRLTVL.

This clone was counted only a few times. The rearrangement joins TRBV25-1 to TRBJ2-2; D is unclear. There are 13 residues in the CDR3. Germline CDR1 is MGHDK and CDR2 is SYGVNS. V gave up 7 bases and J gave up 0 bases, with 6 bases separating them. The CDR3 spells CASMRTNTGELFF. The CDR3 DNA reads TGTGCCAGCATGCGGACGAACACCGGGGAGCTGTTTTTT.

The chain combines TRBV4-3 with TRBJ2-3, with D possibly being TRBD1 (6 bases). From germline, CDR1 is LGHNA and CDR2 YSLEER. The CDR3 contains 13 residues. Trimming took off 4 bases at V and 9 bases at J, with 14 bases between the two ends. CDR3 region: CASSPTRGGTQYF. CDR3 bases: TGCGCCAGCAGCCCGACCCGAGGGGGAACGCAGTATTTT.

The chain recombines TRBV5-8 with TRBJ1-4; 10 bases line up with TRBD1. Germline lookup yields CDR1 SGHTS and CDR2 YDEGEE. V lost 4 bases, J lost 8 bases, and 8 bases stayed unmatched. The CDR3 runs 15 residues. DNA for the CDR3: TGTGCCAGCAGCCGTGACAGGGGGCGACGGGAAAAACTGTTTTTT. This translates into CASSRDRGRREKLFF.

This clone was seen a handful of times. V is TRBV5-4 and J is TRBJ1-6; 7 positions agree with TRBD1. CDR1 is SGHNT, CDR2 YYREEE, per germline (reference sequence). The CDR3 consists of 14 residues. Trimming removed 5 bases from V and 4 bases from J; junction bases left unmatched: 3. For the CDR3, the DNA is TGTGCCAGCAGTCAGGGGGATTATAATTCACCCCTCCACTTT. Protein product: CASSQGDYNSPLHF.

As to this clone: A junction end diverges from the germline sequence, so it may reflect a read error. V is TRBV7-7 and J is TRBJ2-1, with D perhaps TRBD1 (6 bases). This CDR3 contains 13 residues. Germline CDR1 reads SSHAT; CDR2 reads FNYEAQ (reference sequence). The CDR3 coding sequence is TGTGCTAGCAGCGATGACAGGTTCAATGAGCAGTTCTTC. The encoded protein is CASSDDRFNEQFF.

V usage is TRBV9 and J usage is TRBJ1-2; D call uncertain. Per germline, CDR1 SGDLS and CDR2 YYNGEE. This CDR3 contains 14 residues. V was shortened by 0 bases and J by 3 bases, with 9 bases between the two germline ends. The CDR3 nucleotides read TGTGCCAGCAGCGTAGACCCACAGCACTATGGCTACACCTTC. It specifies CASSVDPQHYGYTF.

This clone came up a few times. The chain has TRBV2 and TRBJ1-2, with 10 positions matching TRBD1. Germline CDR1 and CDR2: SNHLY and FYNNEI. Trimming cost V 5 bases and J 8 bases; bases outside gene matches: 11. This CDR3 has 15 amino acids. CDR3 in amino acids: CASSPVRTGGGGYTF. The CDR3 coding sequence is TGTGCCAGCAGTCCGGTTCGGACAGGGGGAGGAGGCTACACCTTC. Looking up the rest from reference TRBV2 and TRBJ1-2 gives the full variable domain: EPEVTQTPSHQVTQMGQEVILRCVPISNHLYFYWYRQILGQKVEFLVSFYNNEISEKSEIFDDQFSVERPDGSNFTLKIRSTKLEDSAMYFCASSPVRTGGGGYTFGSGTRLTVV.

The table lists this clone with a few counts. The chain carries TRBV7-3 and TRBJ1-2, with D perhaps TRBD1 (6 bases). V was shortened by 5 bases and J by 8 bases, with 15 bases between the two germline ends. The CDR3 is made up of 13 amino acids. The germline CDR1 and CDR2 sequences are SGHTA and FQGTGA. The CDR3 protein is CASSESHREGYTF. The CDR3 coding sequence is TGTGCCAGCAGCGAGAGCCACAGGGAAGGCTACACCTTC.

This clone was recorded only once. J is TRBJ2-5 and V is TRBV5-4; a weak D match, TRBD1 (5 bases). This CDR3 is 13 amino acids long. V was cut by 4 bases and J by 6 bases, with 13 bases left in between. CDR1 and CDR2 (germline): SGHNT, YYREEE (reference sequence). CDR3: CASSPTAGKTQYF. The CDR3 bases are TGTGCCAGCAGCCCAACGGCAGGGAAGACCCAGTACTTC.

CDR3: CASSYARGNQPQHF. The CDR3 DNA follows: TGTGCCAGCAGTTACGCGCGGGGAAATCAGCCCCAGCATTTT. V usage is TRBV6-5 and J usage is TRBJ1-5; D unresolved. The germline CDR1 and CDR2 sequences are MNHEY and SVGAGI. This CDR3 has 14 residues. Deletions cut 2 bases from V and 4 bases from J, with 9 bases between.

The chain couples TRBV7-2 to TRBJ2-1; D gene ambiguous. Germline V gene sequence: CDR1 SGHTA, CDR2 FQGNSA. V was trimmed by 1 base and J by 2 bases, leaving 9 bases between them. CDR3 length equals 15 residues. The CDR3 DNA reads TGTGCCAGCAGCTTAGAGTCAGGCGCCTACAATGAGCAGTTCTTC. It specifies CASSLESGAYNEQFF.

This clone was recorded a few times. The chain combines TRBV9 with TRBJ2-7; 13 bases fit TRBD2. Per germline, CDR1 SGDLS and CDR2 YYNGEE. The CDR3 is 15 amino acids. V was clipped by 4 bases and J by 2 bases; unmatched bases: 3. The CDR3 loop reads CASSRTSGRPYEQYF. The CDR3 nucleotides read TGTGCCAGCAGCCGGACTAGCGGGAGACCCTACGAGCAGTACTTC.

This chain uses TRBV7-2 with TRBJ2-3, with 12 bases that match TRBD2. The germline V gene encodes CDR1 SGHTA and CDR2 FQGNSA. V gave up 5 bases and J gave up 3 bases; unmatched junction bases: 6. This CDR3 comprises 16 residues. The CDR3 spells CASSHGLAGLTDTQYF. CDR3 coding DNA: TGTGCCAGCAGCCATGGACTAGCGGGACTGACAGATACGCAGTATTTT.